Sequencing of this TCR beta chain was carried out in a study of spatial heterogeneity in lung cancer. This sample's time point: sample taken at primary tumor resection. Unsorted whole RNA from tumor, nontumor lung or frozen PBMC underwent sequencing. The library protocol tagged each TCR cDNA with a unique molecular identifier. TCRdb processed the 5' RACE reads anew with MiXCR; each CDR3 protein has one entry. The sample holds some 25,000 distinct CDR3 sequences, 9.5% to 15% seen once. This clonotype was detected ten times or more. Per germline, CDR1 SGDLS and CDR2 YYNGEE. The CDR3 is made up of 15 amino acids. V was pared by 0 bases and J by 6 bases, with 7 bases of the junction left unmatched.

The sequencing here drew on PBMCs, taken at surgery. The chain recombines TRBV9 with TRBJ1-2, with TRBD1 identical over 8 bases. The origin of this receptor is a female donor with early-stage non-small cell lung cancer. CDR3 loop: CASSVADRERDGYTF. The CDR3 bases are TGTGCCAGCAGCGTAGCGGACAGGGAAAGGGATGGCTACACCTTC.